These 12 T cell receptor beta chains were sequenced from one sample in a study of read filtering for tumor transcriptome and immune sequencing. Molecular barcoded adaptors covering alpha/delta and beta/gamma chains were used on around 370 ng RNA. TCRdb reanalysed the reads using MiXCR and keeps one entry per CDR3 protein. The top ten clones hold less than 9% of a sample with 30,000 to 40,000 distinct CDR3 sequences, 14% of them seen once. Sequenced sample: a population of CD138-negative cells sorted from bone marrow. All receptors come from a donor at least 40 years old with multiple myeloma.

A note on this clonotype: One end of the junction is discordant with germline, which a read error may explain. The V and J genes are TRBV28 and TRBJ2-1; a possible D gene is TRBD1 (6 bases). The CDR3 spans 14 residues. CDR1 is MDHEN and CDR2 is SYDVKM in the germline V gene. The CDR3 is CASSLGGNGDERFF. CDR3 coding DNA: TGTGCCAGCAGTCTAGGGGGAAATGGGGATGAGCGGTTCTTC.

This clonotype was detected ten times or more. The rearrangement joins TRBV5-1 to TRBJ2-3; 10 bases are a match to TRBD2. CDR3 size: 15 residues. The V segment lost 4 bases and the J segment 2 bases; nucleotides outside the gene matches: 4. Germline V gives CDR1 SGHRS, CDR2 YFSETQ. The CDR3 nucleotides read TGCGCCAGCAGCGGTAGCGGGGGGCCCACAGATACGCAGTATTTT. Amino acid sequence: CASSGSGGPTDTQYF. Combining the CDR3 with reference TRBV5-1 and TRBJ2-3 gives the whole variable domain KAGVTQTPRYLIKTRGQQVTLSCSPISGHRSVSWYQQTPGQGLQFLFEYFSETQRNKGNFPGRFSGRQFSNSRSEMNVSTLELGDSALYLCASSGSGGPTDTQYFGPGTRLTVL.

The genes are TRBV27 and TRBJ1-2; TRBD1 is a possible D gene (6 bases). The CDR3 has 18 amino acids. V was trimmed by 3 bases and J by 2 bases, leaving 22 bases between them. The germline V gene encodes CDR1 MNHEY and CDR2 SMNVEV (reference sequence). Written as DNA, the CDR3 is TGTGCCAGCAGTTTCGCTCGCATTGGGCAGGGGCGGAACTATGGCTACACCTTC. Amino acid sequence: CASSFARIGQGRNYGYTF.

At least ten counts were recorded for this clonotype. The rearrangement joins TRBV27 to TRBJ2-5, with D maybe TRBD2 (5 bases). Germline loops: CDR1 MNHEY, CDR2 SMNVEV (reference sequence). The CDR3 runs to 17 residues. Trimming took 3 bases from V and 5 from J, leaving 22 bases between them. Written as DNA, the CDR3 is TGTGCCAGCAGTTTCTTTAGTACCGGGGTGCAGGAGGAGACCCAGTACTTC. It encodes CASSFFSTGVQEETQYF.

This clonotype has at least ten counts. The V and J genes are TRBV12-3 or TRBV12-4 and TRBJ2-7; D gene unclear. The CDR3 is 13 residues long. Between the trimmed V and J ends, which lost 1 base and 6 bases, there was a span of 10 bases. CDR3 nucleotide sequence: TGTGCCAGCAGTTTAGGGAGTCTGGTCGAGCAGTACTTC. Its translation is CASSLGSLVEQYF.

This clonotype was counted many times. The chain couples TRBV28 to TRBJ1-4, with unresolved D. V was cut by 6 bases and J by 7 bases, with 15 bases left in between. The length of the CDR3 is 14 residues. CDR1 is MDHEN and CDR2 is SYDVKM in the germline V gene. The CDR3 DNA reads as TGTGCCAGCAGGTTAGGGTCTAAAGGTGAAAAACTGTTTTTT. It yields the protein CASRLGSKGEKLFF.

This clonotype was counted many times. The chain couples TRBV4-2 to TRBJ1-1; D is unresolved. In germline, CDR1 is LGHNA, CDR2 YNFKEQ. The CDR3 sequence is 14 residues long. V was clipped by 8 bases and J by 5 bases, with 18 bases between them. The CDR3 here is CASLGFAGRTEAFF. CDR3 nucleotides: TGTGCCAGCCTAGGGTTCGCGGGAAGGACTGAAGCTTTCTTT.

The table lists this clonotype with many counts. The chain combines TRBV10-3 with TRBJ2-1; D tentatively reads TRBD1 or TRBD2 (5 bases each). Trimming took 7 bases from V and 8 from J, leaving 12 bases between them. The CDR3 runs to 12 residues. CDR1 and CDR2 (germline): ENHRY, SYGVKD. The CDR3 region is CAINGGFDEQFF. The CDR3 DNA sequence: TGTGCCATCAATGGGGGTTTCGATGAGCAGTTCTTC.

In this sample, this clonotype turned up many times. The gene calls are TRBV20-1 and TRBJ2-5; D possibly corresponds to TRBD2 (6 bases). CDR1 and CDR2 (germline): DFQATT, SNEGSKA (reference sequence). Trimming cost V 4 bases and J 3 bases, with 9 bases left between them. CDR3 length equals 12 residues. For the CDR3, the DNA is TGCAGTGCTATCCCGGGAGAAGAGACCCAGTACTTC. Translation: CSAIPGEETQYF.

This clonotype was seen ten or more times. The genes are TRBV27 and TRBJ2-7, with 10 bases aligning to TRBD2. The J segment lost 7 bases and the V segment lost 3 bases, leaving 6 bases of the junction unmatched. The CDR3 runs 14 residues. Germline V lookup: CDR1 MNHEY, CDR2 SMNVEV (reference sequence). CDR3 amino acids: CASSFLAGVGEQYF. The CDR3 nucleotides are TGTGCCAGCAGTTTTCTAGCGGGAGTTGGGGAGCAGTACTTC.

About this clonotype itself: Sequence at one end of the junction differs from germline and may be a read error. V is TRBV9 and J is TRBJ1-3; D is ambiguous. Looked up from germline, CDR1 is SGDLS and CDR2 is YYNGEE. This CDR3 has 16 amino acids. The CDR3 DNA reads TGTGCCAGCAGCGTAGACGGGCGCCCAACTGGAAGCACCATATATTTT. It is translated as CASSVDGRPTGSTIYF.

The table lists this clonotype with many counts. The chain links TRBV29-1 to TRBJ2-1; TRBD2 matches at 10 bases. V shed 5 bases, J shed 3 bases, and the junction held 7 bases outside the gene matches. This CDR3 comprises 15 residues. Germline CDR1 SQVTM, CDR2 ANQGSEA. CDR3 nucleotides: TGCAGCGTTCCGACCGGGACTAGCGTCTACAATGAGCAGTTCTTC. It is translated as CSVPTGTSVYNEQFF.